The source of this TCR beta chain is a study of blood T cell repertoires in COVID-19. Clones were sequenced by immunoSEQ multiplex PCR, and TCRdb holds only the in-frame ones, with some missing. The data show over 20,000 clones, with 65% to 80% seen just once and 5% to 8% held by the top ten. The V gene end was trimmed by 0 bases and the J gene end by 4 bases; junction bases not matched to a gene: 2. The germline V gene has CDR1 MGHRA and CDR2 YSYEKL. The length of the CDR3 is 16 residues. Sequenced material: peripheral blood. The TCR comes from a man in his fifties or sixties with COVID-19, enrolled during active disease. The chain employs TRBV4-1 and TRBJ2-1; 11 bases agree with TRBD2. The CDR3 loop is CASSQDPSGRYNEQFF. CDR3 nucleotides: TGCGCCAGCAGCCAAGACCCTAGCGGGAGGTACAATGAGCAGTTCTTC.